One sample yielded the 5 T cell receptor beta chains listed below, sequenced in a study of blood T cell repertoires in COVID-19. Method: immunoSEQ multiplex PCR; TCRdb's copy keeps in-frame clones and lacks some. The sample includes a few hundred thousand clones, 90% to 95% seen only once; the top ten take about 0.78%. Sample: PBMCs or T cells enriched from blood (not recorded which). The source of these receptors is a woman between 40 and 55 years old who had been exposed to COVID-19.

The genes are TRBV7-9 and TRBJ1-3; D unclear. V shed 5 bases and J shed 7 bases, with 9 bases lying between them. This CDR3 is built from 12 residues. CDR1 and CDR2 from the germline V gene are SEHNR and FQNEAQ (reference sequence). The CDR3 DNA follows: TGTGCCAGCAGCCCCTACGAGAACACCATATATTTT. It translates to CASSPYENTIYF.

The chain is built from TRBV5-5 and TRBJ2-3; D not resolved. V was pared by 0 bases and J by 6 bases, with 8 bases between. The CDR3 spans 13 residues. CDR1 and CDR2 from the germline V gene are SGHKS and YYEKEE (reference sequence). The CDR3: CASSLGGQDTQYF. The CDR3 DNA is TGTGCCAGCAGCTTGGGTGGGCAGGATACGCAGTATTTT.

The chain recombines TRBV6-5 with TRBJ2-5; 7 bases align to TRBD2. The germline V gene encodes CDR1 MNHEY and CDR2 SVGAGI. This CDR3 spans 12 amino acids. V shed 6 bases and J 5 bases; nucleotides not matched to a gene: 3. CDR3 bases: TGTGCCAGCAGGGGGGGGACGGAGACCCAGTACTTC. Its protein product is CASRGGTETQYF.

V usage is TRBV12-3 or TRBV12-4 and J usage is TRBJ1-1, with no clear D. The CDR3 is made up of 13 amino acids. V lost 7 bases and J lost 0, with 9 bases in between. Written as DNA, the CDR3 is TGTGCCAGCAAGCCCCTTATGAACACTGAAGCTTTCTTT. Its protein is CASKPLMNTEAFF.

The chain couples TRBV2 to TRBJ1-2; 7 nucleotides align to TRBD1. Looked up from germline, CDR1 is SNHLY and CDR2 is FYNNEI. After removal of 7 bases from V and 2 bases from J, the junction contained 4 bases not matched to a gene. CDR3 size: 13 residues. The CDR3 protein is CASTVGQNYGYTF. The CDR3 DNA reads as TGTGCCAGCACCGTGGGACAGAACTATGGCTACACCTTC.